The rows below give T cell receptor beta chains drawn from one sample of a study of cytomegalovirus exposure and HLA in healthy donors. This table comes from immunoSEQ multiplex PCR, and its TCRdb copy is limited to in-frame clones, with some not included. The table lists 140,000 to 150,000 clones, 65% to 80% of them singletons. Specimen: PBMCs. The receptors were sampled from a man aged 25-45 years in good health and CMV-seronegative. Each CDR3 is given with its conserved first and last residue.

j_gene: TRBJ2-5; v_gene: TRBV5-1; CDR3aa: CASSLIQRGSETQYF
j_gene: TRBJ2-2; v_gene: TRBV19; CDR3aa: CASSIGRQGARNTGELFF
j_gene: TRBJ2-3; v_gene: TRBV6-5; CDR3aa: CASSYGHRTDTQYF
j_gene: TRBJ2-7; v_gene: TRBV6-1; CDR3aa: CASNRGGQMDEQYF
j_gene: TRBJ1-6; v_gene: TRBV6-5; CDR3aa: CASSYSTRVGDSPLHF
j_gene: TRBJ2-5; v_gene: TRBV5-5; CDR3aa: CASSLGLLQETQYF
j_gene: TRBJ2-1; v_gene: TRBV6-6; CDR3aa: CASKKGQLYNEQFF
j_gene: TRBJ2-1; v_gene: TRBV5-1; CDR3aa: CASSSPARGGFYNEQFF
j_gene: TRBJ1-4; v_gene: TRBV28; CDR3aa: CATLDSSREKLFF
j_gene: TRBJ1-5; v_gene: TRBV29-1; CDR3aa: CSVVDNSNQPQHF
j_gene: TRBJ2-7; v_gene: TRBV28; CDR3aa: CASSSGVREQYF
j_gene: TRBJ2-3; v_gene: TRBV28; CDR3aa: CASSTPPRDFHTDTQYF
j_gene: TRBJ1-1; v_gene: TRBV27; CDR3aa: CASSQGQGGTTEAFF
j_gene: TRBJ2-5; v_gene: TRBV5-1; CDR3aa: CASSLVPSADLRGETQYF
j_gene: TRBJ2-4; v_gene: TRBV7-9; CDR3aa: CASSPTGLAGGPTKNIQYF
j_gene: TRBJ1-5; v_gene: TRBV7-7; CDR3aa: CASSLDRDQPQHF
j_gene: TRBJ2-4; v_gene: TRBV27; CDR3aa: CASSLSGEAKNIQYF
j_gene: TRBJ2-3; v_gene: TRBV5-1; CDR3aa: CASRSTSGPYDTQYF
j_gene: TRBJ1-1; v_gene: TRBV5-1; CDR3aa: CASSYQELNTEAFF
j_gene: TRBJ2-3; v_gene: TRBV10-3; CDR3aa: CAISGQLTGGTDTQYF
j_gene: TRBJ2-7; v_gene: TRBV19; CDR3aa: CASSIGSGSYEQYF
j_gene: TRBJ2-1; v_gene: TRBV4-2; CDR3aa: CASSQDQRGLAYNEQFF
j_gene: TRBJ2-3; v_gene: TRBV5-1; CDR3aa: CASSSAGPATDTQYF
j_gene: TRBJ2-7; v_gene: TRBV27; CDR3aa: CASRVLLQGNSYEQYF
j_gene: TRBJ2-7; v_gene: TRBV27; CDR3aa: CASSPTKGFHEQYF
j_gene: TRBJ2-5; v_gene: TRBV4-1; CDR3aa: CASSQEGLGGGETQYF
j_gene: TRBJ2-1; v_gene: TRBV7-9; CDR3aa: CSSTGDRDSYNEQFF
j_gene: TRBJ2-7; v_gene: TRBV5-4; CDR3aa: CASSTTSGYRREQYF
j_gene: TRBJ1-1; v_gene: TRBV2; CDR3aa: CASSFRRDTEAFF
j_gene: TRBJ2-5; v_gene: TRBV27; CDR3aa: CASSLRLAGHETQYF
j_gene: TRBJ1-5; v_gene: TRBV19; CDR3aa: CASVRAQGNQPQHF
j_gene: TRBJ2-7; v_gene: TRBV5-1; CDR3aa: CASSLSGTSEGEQYF
j_gene: TRBJ1-6; v_gene: TRBV5-1; CDR3aa: CASSYGQINNSPLHF
j_gene: TRBJ1-5; v_gene: TRBV5-1; CDR3aa: CASSLEGGGGQPQHF
j_gene: TRBJ1-1; v_gene: TRBV10-3; CDR3aa: CAISDRDRGNTEAFF
j_gene: TRBJ2-2; v_gene: TRBV5-1; CDR3aa: CASSWTPETGFNTGELFF
j_gene: TRBJ2-7; v_gene: TRBV6-1; CDR3aa: CASSDVFQRAYEQYF
j_gene: TRBJ2-7; v_gene: TRBV2; CDR3aa: CASSEGTGLNEQYF
j_gene: TRBJ2-5; v_gene: TRBV9; CDR3aa: CASSVGTSGGAEETQYF
j_gene: TRBJ2-1; v_gene: TRBV7-9; CDR3aa: CASSLETGFWSEQFF
j_gene: TRBJ2-7; v_gene: TRBV7-3; CDR3aa: CASSHRDSYEQYF
j_gene: TRBJ1-2; v_gene: TRBV6-5; CDR3aa: CASRSNWGYTF
j_gene: TRBJ2-5; v_gene: TRBV11-3; CDR3aa: CASSPGGGEETQYF
j_gene: TRBJ2-1; v_gene: TRBV28; CDR3aa: CASSVGGRPSYNEQFF
j_gene: TRBJ2-7; v_gene: TRBV9; CDR3aa: CASGAGLPPGEQYF